The 3 T cell receptor beta chains listed next were all sequenced from one sample in a study of neoadjuvant anti-PD-1 for oral cavity cancer. Repertoires were generated with immunoSEQ multiplex PCR, while TCRdb's copy carries only in-frame clones and drops some. Here the sample spans over 5,500 clones, nearly 55% being singletons. The sequences come from tumor tissue, collected before nivolumab (anti-PD-1) treatment. These TCRs come from a person aged 40 to 85 with oral cavity squamous cell carcinoma.

V and J are TRBV7-2 and TRBJ1-3; D is ambiguous. With 0 bases removed from V and 6 bases from J, the gap between germline ends came to 6 bases. The CDR3 is made up of 13 amino acids. From germline, CDR1 is SGHTA and CDR2 FQGNSA. In DNA form, the CDR3 reads TGTGCCAGCAGCTTAGCAGGCGAAAACACCATATATTTT. Its translation is CASSLAGENTIYF.

This clone showed up just a few times. V gene TRBV11-1 combines with J gene TRBJ2-3; D perhaps matches TRBD1 (5 bases). This CDR3 comprises 14 residues. CDR1 and CDR2 from the germline V gene are SGHAT and FQDESV (reference sequence). Trimming took 1 base from V and 5 from J, leaving 10 bases between them. The CDR3 here is CASSLESGIDTQYF. As DNA, the CDR3 is TGTGCCAGCAGCTTAGAATCAGGGATAGATACGCAGTATTTT.

The chain combines TRBV7-8 with TRBJ2-3, with 10 positions matching TRBD2. Trimming took 5 bases from V and 0 from J; bases not matched to a gene: 5. Germline V CDR1 and CDR2: SGHVS, FQNEAQ. CDR3 size: 16 residues. CDR3 in amino acids: CASSPERGGSTDTQYF. DNA for the CDR3: TGTGCCAGCAGCCCAGAGCGGGGGGGCAGCACAGATACGCAGTATTTT.